The text below deals with one T cell receptor beta chain. The data originate from a study of tumor-infiltrating lymphocytes in primary liver carcinoma. Reverse transcription of roughly 480 ng total RNA with a constant-region primer produced TCR beta cDNA. Each TCR beta library was derived from three nested multiplex PCR rounds that employed slightly modified ARM-PCR. TCRdb processed the multiplex PCR reads anew with MiXCR; each CDR3 protein has one entry. The sample includes about 310,000 distinct CDR3 sequences, 58% seen only once; the top ten take about 17%. Unsorted whole blood yielded the blood RNA, and germline DNA was also extracted. Roughly 3.7 milliliters of peripheral blood were gathered ahead of the operation. The sequence derives from a woman in her thirties with primary liver carcinoma and hepatitis B virus infection. Sequencing was performed on peripheral blood.

The CDR3 nucleotides are TGCAACGCTGACTGGGCGGGGGCTCAAAGTAATGAGCAGTTCTTC. It is translated as CNADWAGAQSNEQFF. The chain recombines TRBV29-1 with TRBJ2-1, with D possibly TRBD2 on 7 matching bases. The V gene's germline CDR1 is SQVTM and CDR2 ANQGSEA. The CDR3 runs 15 residues.